One and the same sample provided the 3 T cell receptor beta chains below, sequenced in a study of cytomegalovirus exposure and HLA in healthy donors. Researchers ran the PCR with 60 Vbeta and 13 Jbeta primers. The assay was immunoSEQ multiplex PCR, and TCRdb's table has in-frame clones only and misses some. Of about 99,000 clones in the sample, about 77% were seen once. The sequenced sample was PBMCs. Source of these receptors: a man aged 35 to 55 in good health and CMV-seronegative.

The CDR3 DNA sequence: TGTGCCAGCAGCTTAGGGGAGGGAATCACTGGCACAGATACGCAGTATTTT. It encodes CASSLGEGITGTDTQYF. The chain links TRBV7-3 to TRBJ2-3; TRBD2 aligns across 7 bases. This CDR3 spans 17 amino acids. Losses at the gene ends were 2 bases for V and 1 base for J; bases not matched to a gene: 9. CDR1 is SGHTA and CDR2 is FQGTGA in the germline V gene.

V usage is TRBV6-5 and J usage is TRBJ1-1; 7 bases fit TRBD1. Germline CDR1 is MNHEY and CDR2 is SVGAGI. The junction had 8 bases not matched to a gene; V was cut back by 5 bases and J by 5 bases. The CDR3 is made up of 14 amino acids. This CDR3 reads CASSLKRGRTEAFF. The CDR3 DNA reads TGTGCCAGCAGTCTAAAGAGGGGGCGGACTGAAGCTTTCTTT.

The gene calls are TRBV29-1 and TRBJ2-1, with TRBD2 as a possible D gene (6 bases). The V and J ends lost 1 base and 0 bases respectively, with 16 bases between them. The CDR3 sequence is 17 residues long. Germline V gene sequence: CDR1 SQVTM, CDR2 ANQGSEA. The CDR3 loop is CSVEGGGGRSSYNEQFF. The DNA for the CDR3 is TGCAGCGTTGAAGGGGGAGGAGGGAGGAGCTCCTACAATGAGCAGTTCTTC.